These T cell receptor beta chains were read from a single sample in a study of shared clonotypes between healthy human individuals. Using immunoSEQ multiplex PCR, the repertoire was profiled, and TCRdb retains in-frame clones only, with some absent. This sample yields about 560,000 clones, of which about 80% are seen a single time; around 12% belongs to the top ten. Sequencing input: PBMCs. The receptors here all came from a woman in her thirties or forties in good health. Some clones in this sample may be carry-over from other donors' samples. Each CDR3 is given with its conserved first and last residue. The order of the fields is CDR3 length, clone size, D gene, J gene, V gene, CDR3 protein, CDR3 DNA. D genes are given only for firm matches. Where a row states a size, it is once, few, many or the class of an expanded clone; other rows omit it.

>14|NA|NA|TRBJ2-1|TRBV5-6
CASSGISSYNEQFF
TGTGCCAGCAGCGGCATCAGCTCCTACAATGAGCAGTTCTTC
>15|NA|TRBD2|TRBJ2-1|TRBV7-3
CASSQSSGENNEQFF
TGTGCCAGCAGTCAATCTAGCGGCGAGAACAATGAGCAGTTCTTC
>15|once|TRBD2|TRBJ2-7|TRBV14
CASSPQLAGLYEQYF
TGTGCCAGCAGCCCCCAACTAGCGGGATTGTACGAGCAGTACTTC
>19|NA|TRBD1|TRBJ1-4|TRBV9
CASSVDSGGTGGANEKLFF
TGTGCCAGCAGCGTAGACTCGGGTGGGACAGGAGGGGCTAATGAAAAACTGTTTTTT
>13|NA|NA|TRBJ1-3|TRBV2
CASSSGPGNTIYF
TGTGCCAGCAGTTCGGGGCCTGGAAACACCATATATTTT
>17|NA|NA|TRBJ2-2|TRBV27
CASSFFATPSNTGELFF
TGTGCCAGCAGTTTTTTTGCTACGCCTTCGAACACCGGGGAGCTGTTTTTT
>14|NA|TRBD1|TRBJ1-1|TRBV5-6
CASSLTQGASEAFF
TGTGCCAGCAGCTTGACTCAGGGGGCTTCTGAAGCTTTCTTT
>13|few|TRBD1|TRBJ1-1|TRBV2
CASGQGADTEAFF
TGTGCCAGCGGTCAGGGGGCGGACACTGAAGCTTTCTTT
>13|NA|TRBD1|TRBJ2-7|TRBV28
CASVGTGWYEQYF
TGTGCCAGCGTCGGGACAGGGTGGTACGAGCAGTACTTC
>15|NA|TRBD1|TRBJ2-1|TRBV15
CATSRVAGQGNEQFF
TGTGCCACCAGCAGAGTTGCAGGACAGGGCAATGAGCAGTTCTTC
>14|once|NA|TRBJ2-1|TRBV2
CASSDGWTDNEQFF
TGTGCCAGCAGTGATGGTTGGACCGACAATGAGCAGTTCTTC
>18|NA|NA|TRBJ1-3|TRBV11-2
CASSLTGGPRGGGNTIYF
TGTGCCAGCAGCTTAACCGGCGGGCCAAGAGGCGGTGGAAACACCATATATTTT
>18|NA|NA|TRBJ2-4|TRBV27
CASSPLTDGLGAKNIQYF
TGTGCCAGCAGTCCCCTTACTGACGGACTTGGGGCCAAAAACATTCAGTACTTC
>15|once|NA|TRBJ1-5|TRBV19
CASSTTGPGDQPQHF
TGTGCCAGTAGTACCACAGGGCCAGGCGATCAGCCCCAGCATTTT
>15|NA|TRBD2|TRBJ2-1|TRBV7-3
CASSFLSGTRNEQFF
TGTGCCAGCAGCTTCCTATCCGGGACTAGGAATGAGCAGTTCTTC
>14|NA|NA|TRBJ1-3|TRBV7-8
CASSLAGTGNTIYF
TGTGCCAGCAGCTTAGCCGGGACTGGAAACACCATATATTTT
>15|NA|NA|TRBJ2-1|TRBV6-6
CASSYSGDSYNEQFF
TGTGCCAGCAGTTACTCGGGGGACTCCTACAATGAGCAGTTCTTC
>18|NA|NA|TRBJ1-1|TRBV19
CASSIDRYRQSFNTEAFF
TGTGCCAGTAGTATAGATCGTTACAGACAAAGTTTTAACACTGAAGCTTTCTTT
>13|NA|NA|TRBJ2-2|TRBV4-3
CASSRSRSGELFF
TGCGCCAGCAGCCGTTCCAGGTCCGGGGAGCTGTTTTTT
>16|NA|NA|TRBJ2-7|TRBV7-9
CASSLTWRGNDYEQYF
TGTGCCAGCAGCTTAACGTGGAGGGGAAATGACTACGAGCAGTACTTC
>12|NA|NA|TRBJ2-7|TRBV25-1
CASSAGHYEQYF
TGTGCCAGCAGTGCCGGACATTACGAGCAGTACTTC
>14|NA|NA|TRBJ2-5|TRBV18
CASSPGGGQETQYF
TGTGCCAGCTCACCAGGAGGGGGCCAAGAGACCCAGTACTTC
>12|few|NA|TRBJ1-2|TRBV5-6
CASSSGQYGYTF
TGTGCCAGCAGCTCCGGACAATATGGCTACACCTTC
>11|NA|TRBD2|TRBJ2-1|TRBV28
CASTVAGEQFF
TGTGCCAGCACAGTAGCGGGTGAGCAGTTCTTC
>17|NA|TRBD2|TRBJ2-1|TRBV9
CASSVSGAGLASNEQFF
TGTGCCAGCAGCGTCTCAGGGGCGGGACTAGCTTCCAATGAGCAGTTCTTC
>17|NA|NA|TRBJ1-1|TRBV4-2
CASSQEISGENGNEAFF
TGTGCCAGCAGCCAAGAAATCTCCGGGGAGAACGGGAATGAAGCTTTCTTT
>13|once|NA|TRBJ1-1|TRBV18
CASSPGINTEAFF
TGTGCCAGCTCACCTGGGATTAACACTGAAGCTTTCTTT
>17|NA|TRBD1|TRBJ2-5|TRBV6-9
CASSRPEGTGGAQTQYF
TGTGCCAGCAGCCGCCCCGAGGGGACAGGGGGCGCCCAGACCCAGTACTTC
>14|NA|NA|TRBJ2-5|TRBV11-3
CASSLDVNSAAQHF
TGTGCCAGCAGCTTAGATGTGAACTCTGCGGCCCAGCACTTC
>15|NA|TRBD2|TRBJ2-1|TRBV11-2
CASSLSGNSYNEQFF
TGTGCCAGCAGCCTTAGCGGGAATTCCTACAATGAGCAGTTCTTC
>16|NA|TRBD2|TRBJ2-2|TRBV28
CASREWGLAGGGELFF
TGTGCCAGCAGAGAATGGGGACTAGCGGGAGGTGGGGAGCTGTTTTTT
>17|NA|NA|TRBJ2-5|TRBV5-8
CASSLALSYGSQETQYF
TGTGCCAGCAGCTTGGCCCTGTCCTACGGGAGCCAAGAGACCCAGTACTTC
>17|NA|TRBD1|TRBJ1-2|TRBV28
CASRGATGAPSFGGYTF
TGTGCCAGCCGAGGGGCGACAGGGGCACCATCGTTCGGGGGCTACACCTTC
>13|NA|NA|TRBJ2-5|TRBV29-1
CSAPGDTVFQQYF
TGCAGCGCCCCGGGGGACACCGTTTTCCAGCAGTACTTC
>16|NA|NA|TRBJ1-1|TRBV5-4
CASSLAALGAGTEAFF
TGTGCCAGCAGCTTGGCCGCTTTGGGGGCTGGGACTGAAGCTTTCTTT
>14|few|NA|TRBJ2-7|TRBV6-1
CASNPRVGSYEQYF
TGTGCCAGCAATCCCAGGGTCGGCTCCTACGAGCAGTACTTC
>17|NA|NA|TRBJ2-6|TRBV5-1
CASSPAVAGSGANVLTF
TGCGCCAGCAGCCCCGCGGTGGCGGGCTCTGGGGCCAACGTCCTGACTTTC
>13|NA|NA|TRBJ2-2|TRBV7-9
CASSFDYSGELFF
TGTGCCAGCAGCTTTGACTACTCGGGGGAGCTGTTTTTT
>15|NA|NA|TRBJ2-7|TRBV5-1
CASRPLQGSSYEQYF
TGCGCCAGCAGGCCCCTCCAAGGGAGCTCCTACGAGCAGTACTTC
>15|NA|TRBD1|TRBJ1-3|TRBV7-9
CASSSPDRSGNTIYF
TGTGCCAGCAGCTCTCCGGACAGGTCTGGAAACACCATATATTTT
>14|NA|NA|TRBJ2-1|TRBV15
CATSREIGDNEQFF
TGTGCCACCAGCAGAGAAATTGGCGACAATGAGCAGTTCTTC
>13|NA|TRBD2|TRBJ2-5|TRBV7-9
CASNAGVASPQYF
TGTGCCAGCAATGCGGGAGTCGCGTCCCCCCAGTACTTC
>14|NA|NA|TRBJ2-7|TRBV5-1
CASSVTSSIYEQYF
TGCGCCAGCAGCGTGACCTCTAGCATATACGAGCAGTACTTC
>13|NA|NA|TRBJ1-1|TRBV10-3
CAVRPGEGTEAFF
TGTGCCGTCCGACCAGGGGAAGGCACTGAAGCTTTCTTT
>12|NA|NA|TRBJ2-4|TRBV4-1
CASSQYGGLQYF
TGCGCCAGCAGCCAATATGGGGGGCTTCAGTACTTC
>15|NA|TRBD2|TRBJ2-1|TRBV10-2
CASRVTGTSGGEQFF
TGCGCCAGCAGAGTGACCGGGACTAGCGGGGGGGAGCAGTTCTTC
>18|NA|TRBD2|TRBJ2-5|TRBV27
CASSLGASGRGSQETQYF
TGTGCCAGCAGTCTAGGGGCTAGCGGGAGGGGGAGCCAAGAGACCCAGTACTTC
>15|NA|NA|TRBJ2-4|TRBV7-2
CASSFGLGFQNIQYF
TGTGCCAGCAGCTTTGGGTTAGGGTTCCAAAACATTCAGTACTTC
>15|NA|NA|TRBJ2-3|TRBV5-1
CASSLVGYGEDTQYF
TGCGCCAGCAGCTTGGTCGGCTATGGTGAAGATACGCAGTATTTT
>12|NA|NA|TRBJ2-2|TRBV2
CASSAYTGELFF
TGTGCCAGCAGTGCTTACACCGGGGAGCTGTTTTTT
>14|NA|NA|TRBJ2-3|TRBV10-3
CAISAGSRTDTQYF
TGTGCCATCAGTGCCGGGTCCCGCACAGATACGCAGTATTTT